This T cell receptor (beta chain) is from a study of cytomegalovirus exposure and HLA in healthy donors. J was trimmed by 6 bases and V by 4 bases; bases with no gene match: 12. The V gene's germline CDR1 is SGHVS and CDR2 FNYEAQ. The CDR3 has 16 residues. PCR primers comprised 60 Vbeta and 13 Jbeta primers. Repertoires were generated with immunoSEQ multiplex PCR, while TCRdb's copy carries only in-frame clones and drops some. The sample yields about 64,000 clones, of which the top ten take up less than 4%. Specimen: PBMCs. V is TRBV7-6 and J is TRBJ2-3; 8 bases match TRBD2. This receptor was taken from a young woman in good health and CMV-seronegative. CDR3 coding DNA: TGTGCCAGCAGCTCTGGCGGGGGGAGGGCACGGGATACGCAGTATTTT. It encodes CASSSGGGRARDTQYF. Full variable domain (rest looked up from reference TRBV7-6 and TRBJ2-3): GAGVSQSPRYKVTKRGQDVALRCDPISGHVSLYWYRQALGQGPEFLTYFNYEAQQDKSGLPNDRFSAERPEGSISTLTIQRTEQRDSAMYRCASSSGGGRARDTQYFGPGTRLTVL.